A selection of T cell receptor beta chains follows, all from one sample in a study of blood T cell repertoires in COVID-19. Generated by immunoSEQ multiplex PCR, the TCRdb table keeps only in-frame clones and is missing some. The sample lists 100,000 to 120,000 clones; roughly 82% were seen once. Sequenced material: peripheral blood. The receptors originated from a woman aged 55-70 years with acute or convalescent COVID-19. The CDR3 runs from the conserved cysteine through the conserved F or W. The D gene is left open where the match is weak. Size values are once, few and many counts, or a class for expanded clones, and some rows have none.

CDR3 DNA	CDR3 protein	V gene	J gene	clone size	D gene
TGCAGCGGTGTACAGGGAAGAAGGACTGAAGCTTTCTTT	CSGVQGRRTEAFF	TRBV29-1	TRBJ1-1	-	-
TGTGCCTGGAGTGCTTCTTCACTCGGTCAGCCCCAGCATTTT	CAWSASSLGQPQHF	TRBV30	TRBJ1-5	-	-
TGTGCCAGCAGCGCCCAACGGGAGACCCAGTACTTC	CASSAQRETQYF	TRBV5-5	TRBJ2-5	-	-
TGTGCCAGCAGCTTAAATCGGGGTCAAGATACGCAGTATTTT	CASSLNRGQDTQYF	TRBV7-3	TRBJ2-3	-	-
TGTGCCAGCAGCAAGGACAGAGGAGGAGATACGCAGTATTTT	CASSKDRGGDTQYF	TRBV9	TRBJ2-3	-	-
TGTGCCAGCAGCATAGAACTAGCGGGGAACTTC	CASSIELAGNF	TRBV7-9	TRBJ2-5	-	TRBD2
TGTGCCAGCAGCTTGGAGGTTAGCGGAGTACATACGCAGTATTTT	CASSLEVSGVHTQYF	TRBV5-5	TRBJ2-3	-	-
TGTGCCAGCAGTCCGACTAGCGGGGGCCACTACAATGAGCAGTTCTTC	CASSPTSGGHYNEQFF	TRBV6-6	TRBJ2-1	-	TRBD2
TGTGCCAGCAGTTTACAGCCGAGGGAGGGCTACACCTTC	CASSLQPREGYTF	TRBV12-3/TRBV12-4	TRBJ1-2	once	-
TGTGCCAGCAGCTTAAGCGGGGGACTCTACGAGCAGTACTTC	CASSLSGGLYEQYF	TRBV11-3	TRBJ2-7	once	TRBD2
TGTGCCAGCAGTTACGCCCCAGCAAGCGCTGAAGCTTTCTTT	CASSYAPASAEAFF	TRBV6-5	TRBJ1-1	-	-
TGTGCCAGCAGCCCTCCAGGGGTAGCGGGGGTCCGGGAGACCCAGTACTTC	CASSPPGVAGVRETQYF	TRBV6-2/TRBV6-3	TRBJ2-5	once	TRBD2
TGTGCCAGCAGCCCCTTTCGGAGGGACCTGAAGATCTCTGGAAACACCATATATTTT	CASSPFRRDLKISGNTIYF	TRBV7-2	TRBJ1-3	-	-
TGCGCCAGCAGCTTGTCTCTGGCTAGCTTTACCGGGGAGCTGTTTTTT	CASSLSLASFTGELFF	TRBV5-1	TRBJ2-2	-	-
TGCGCCAGCTCCTCGGGGGGGGCTGGCAATGAGCAGTTCTTC	CASSSGGAGNEQFF	TRBV5-1	TRBJ2-1	once	TRBD2
TGTGCCAGCAGGCATCGACAGGGTTCCTACGAGCAGTACTTC	CASRHRQGSYEQYF	TRBV6-5	TRBJ2-7	-	TRBD1
TGTGCCAGCAGCCTTAGCGGGGGCTCCTACGAGCAGTACTTC	CASSLSGGSYEQYF	TRBV7-9	TRBJ2-7	-	TRBD2
TGTGCCAGCAGCCAGGCGGGACTAGCGGGGGTAGAGACCCAGTACTTC	CASSQAGLAGVETQYF	TRBV11-1	TRBJ2-5	-	TRBD2
TGTGCCAGTACCAGGACAGGGGGCGATGGGGCCCAGCATTTT	CASTRTGGDGAQHF	TRBV19	TRBJ1-5	-	TRBD1
TGTGCCAGCAGTTACGGGGAGGGACCCAAAAACATTCAGTACTTC	CASSYGEGPKNIQYF	TRBV6-5	TRBJ2-4	-	TRBD2